The 16 T cell receptor beta chains presented below share a single source sample, sequenced in a study of beta chain features in type 1 diabetes (dated 2018 in TCRdb). Summary of the overall study and its limitations: A moderate but significant shortening of TCRB CDR3 length was observed in type 1 diabetes patients in all four CD4+ subsets.

The library relied on the immunoSEQ multiplex PCR assay. The entire amount of isolated RNA was reverse transcribed using the High Capacity cDNA Reverse Transcription Kit, so the sequenced TCRB transcripts were expressed ones. TCRdb re-hosts the immuneACCESS table, in-frame sequences only. Its copies lack some clones; in the studies checked, an unresolved V gene accounts for under half of them, and the cause for the rest is not known. For this sample there are about 660,000 clones; 11% to 15% appear just once. Clones ranked in the top ten supply just under 0.04% of the sample. The antigens these receptors bind are not known. Sequenced sample: naive CD4+ T cells from blood. This specimen's cell subset or site label, interpreted: true naive CD4+ T cells. These receptors were obtained from a man younger than 35 with type 1 diabetes.

CDR3 sequence: CASSLPHRGSETQYF. CDR3 coding DNA: TGTGCCAGCAGTTTACCCCACAGGGGCAGCGAGACCCAGTACTTC. The chain recombines TRBV28 with TRBJ2-5, with 7 bases aligning to TRBD1. The CDR3 covers 15 residues. With V trimmed by 2 bases and J by 5 bases, 8 bases remained unmatched. Germline assignment: CDR1 MDHEN and CDR2 SYDVKM.

Notes on this clone: The same CDR3 is also encoded by other DNA sequences in this sample. The V and J genes are TRBV5-1 and TRBJ2-5, with D possibly TRBD2 on 6 matching bases. V was trimmed by 0 bases and J by 4 bases, leaving 7 bases between them. Germline V lookup: CDR1 SGHRS, CDR2 YFSETQ. The CDR3 loop spans 13 amino acids. Here the CDR3 reads CASSLAGGETQYF. The CDR3 bases are TGCGCCAGCAGCTTGGCCGGGGGAGAGACCCAGTACTTC.

As DNA, the CDR3 is TGTGCCAGCAGTTCGGGACAGGGGTATCAGCCCCAGCATTTT. It is translated as CASSSGQGYQPQHF. This rearrangement joins TRBV6-5 to TRBJ1-5; 10 nucleotides align to TRBD1. In germline, CDR1 is MNHEY, CDR2 SVGAGI. The length of the CDR3 is 14 residues. V lost 4 bases and J lost 5; bases outside the gene matches: 2.

The count of this clone is one. The gene calls are TRBV10-1 and TRBJ2-7; D is undetermined. This CDR3 contains 12 residues. V lost 4 bases and J 3 bases, leaving 7 bases between the germline ends. The germline V gene has CDR1 WNHNN and CDR2 SYGVQD (reference sequence). For the CDR3, the DNA is TGCGCCAGCAGTGTGGGAAACTACGAGCAGTACTTC. Its protein is CASSVGNYEQYF.

The chain recombines TRBV2 with TRBJ2-5; D is possibly TRBD2 (5 bases). Germline values: CDR1 SNHLY, CDR2 FYNNEI. Trimming stripped 10 bases from V and 2 bases from J, with 8 bases between. The CDR3 loop spans 11 amino acids. The CDR3 DNA is TGTGCCACCGGACTTCAAGAGACCCAGTACTTC. Residues: CATGLQETQYF. Full variable domain (remainder filled in from reference TRBV2 and TRBJ2-5): EPEVTQTPSHQVTQMGQEVILRCVPISNHLYFYWYRQILGQKVEFLVSFYNNEISEKSEIFDDQFSVERPDGSNFTLKIRSTKLEDSAMYFCATGLQETQYFGPGTRLLVL.

The V gene is TRBV18, the J gene TRBJ1-5; no clear D gene. Germline CDR1 KGHSH, CDR2 LQKENI. This CDR3 has 16 amino acids. V lost 3 bases to trimming and J lost 0 bases, with 12 bases between them. CDR3 protein: CASSPDGQISNQPQHF. CDR3 nucleotide sequence: TGTGCCAGCTCACCGGATGGGCAGATTAGCAATCAGCCCCAGCATTTT.

This chain joins TRBV11-2 and TRBJ2-7; D gene ambiguous. CDR3 size: 14 residues. Trimming took off 2 bases at V and 3 bases at J, with 11 bases between the two ends. From germline, CDR1 is SGHAT and CDR2 FQNNGV. CDR3 DNA: TGTGCCAGCAGCTTAAGCTCGGAGTTCTACGAGCAGTACTTC. It specifies CASSLSSEFYEQYF.

This clone was seen a handful of times. The rearrangement links TRBV10-3 to TRBJ2-3; the match to TRBD1 covers 7 bases. Germline trimming cut 6 bases from V and 0 bases from J; bases unmatched to any gene: 9. This CDR3 comprises 16 residues. Germline values: CDR1 ENHRY, CDR2 SYGVKD. CDR3: CAISLGQEVSTDTQYF. CDR3 bases: TGTGCCATCAGCCTCGGACAGGAAGTAAGCACAGATACGCAGTATTTT.

This rearrangement joins TRBV5-1 to TRBJ2-1; D gene uncertain. The CDR3 length is 11 residues. CDR1 and CDR2 from the germline V gene are SGHRS and YFSETQ. With 1 base removed from V and 7 bases from J, the gap between germline ends came to 3 bases. The CDR3 sequence is CASSLTNEQFF. The CDR3 DNA follows: TGCGCCAGCAGCTTGACTAATGAGCAGTTCTTC.

This clone was observed a few times. The chain employs TRBV7-2 and TRBJ1-6, with TRBD1 identical over 8 bases. Germline CDR1 reads SGHTA; CDR2 reads FQGNSA. The CDR3 is 15 residues long. V lost 5 bases, J lost 5 bases, and 5 bases stayed unmatched. The CDR3 region is CASSAYRGDNSPLHF. CDR3 sequence (DNA): TGTGCCAGCAGCGCTTACAGGGGGGATAATTCACCCCTCCACTTT.

J is TRBJ1-1 and V is TRBV9; the match to TRBD1 covers 8 bases. The J segment lost 4 bases and the V segment lost 2 bases, leaving 10 bases of the junction unmatched. Germline CDR1 and CDR2: SGDLS and YYNGEE. The CDR3 consists of 16 residues. CDR3 nucleotides: TGTGCCAGCAGCGTTACAGGGGGTGGTATGGGCACTGAAGCTTTCTTT. Its protein product is CASSVTGGGMGTEAFF.

This clone was counted between two and nine times. The chain couples TRBV7-9 to TRBJ2-7, with no clear D. There are 14 residues in the CDR3. CDR1 SEHNR and CDR2 FQNEAQ come from the germline V gene (reference sequence). V was cut by 3 bases and J by 0 bases, with 9 bases left in between. The CDR3 coding sequence is TGTGCCAGCAGCTTTTCGGCCAGCTCCTACGAGCAGTACTTC. Translation: CASSFSASSYEQYF.

The rearrangement uses TRBV27 and TRBJ2-3; no definite D call. This CDR3 is 14 amino acids long. Germline CDR1 MNHEY, CDR2 SMNVEV (reference sequence). V was shortened by 0 bases and J by 10 bases, with 14 bases between the two germline ends. The CDR3 DNA follows: TGTGCCAGCAGTTTATCGATCAGGCAGAGCTCGCAGTATTTT. This translates into CASSLSIRQSSQYF.

The chain has TRBV28 and TRBJ2-7, with 7 bases aligning to TRBD1. The germline V gene encodes CDR1 MDHEN and CDR2 SYDVKM. The J segment lost 3 bases and the V segment lost 7 bases, leaving 3 bases of the junction unmatched. There are 12 residues in the CDR3. This CDR3 is CASMRQGYEQYF. The CDR3 DNA is TGTGCCAGCATGAGACAGGGCTACGAGCAGTACTTC.

A note on this clone: The sample has other DNA sequences that encode this CDR3 too. V is TRBV6-5 and J is TRBJ2-3, with unresolved D. The CDR3 covers 12 residues. CDR1 MNHEY and CDR2 SVGAGI come from the germline V gene. V was trimmed by 2 bases and J by 6 bases, leaving 6 bases between them. The CDR3 here is CASSYRGDTQYF. DNA for the CDR3: TGTGCCAGCAGTTACCGTGGGGATACGCAGTATTTT.

The chain has TRBV27 and TRBJ2-7; TRBD1 agrees at 7 bases. This CDR3 comprises 15 residues. Germline V gives CDR1 MNHEY, CDR2 SMNVEV (reference sequence). The V gene end was trimmed by 3 bases and the J gene end by 3 bases; junction bases not matched to a gene: 8. The CDR3 protein is CASSFGTGAGYEQYF. The CDR3 DNA reads TGTGCCAGCAGTTTCGGAACAGGGGCGGGCTACGAGCAGTACTTC.